The present entry profiles one TCR beta chain with its context. Its antigen is undetermined. The CDR3 runs to 13 residues. The trim removed 8 bases at V and 5 bases at J, leaving 3 bases unmatched. These data are taken from a study of T cell responses to AZD1222 COVID-19 vaccine. The study's findings and limits: It should be noted that donors were predominantly white British and more often female, and clonal diversity was possibly underestimated. Nearly half of spike-specific TCRs reportedly target unmutated variant regions. Repertoires were obtained only post-peak T cell response.

Profiling relied on immunoSEQ multiplex PCR, and the TCRdb table lists in-frame clones only, not all of them. The sample records 140,000 or so clones, around nine tenths being singletons. This TCR came from an adult in good health. The chain employs TRBV12-3 or TRBV12-4 and TRBJ2-2, with 9 positions matching TRBD1. The sample consisted of peripheral blood, taken on day 0 of AZD1222 vaccination. CDR3 DNA: TGTGCCAGCCTCGGACAGGGGACCGGGGAGCTGTTTTTT. Translating gives CASLGQGTGELFF.